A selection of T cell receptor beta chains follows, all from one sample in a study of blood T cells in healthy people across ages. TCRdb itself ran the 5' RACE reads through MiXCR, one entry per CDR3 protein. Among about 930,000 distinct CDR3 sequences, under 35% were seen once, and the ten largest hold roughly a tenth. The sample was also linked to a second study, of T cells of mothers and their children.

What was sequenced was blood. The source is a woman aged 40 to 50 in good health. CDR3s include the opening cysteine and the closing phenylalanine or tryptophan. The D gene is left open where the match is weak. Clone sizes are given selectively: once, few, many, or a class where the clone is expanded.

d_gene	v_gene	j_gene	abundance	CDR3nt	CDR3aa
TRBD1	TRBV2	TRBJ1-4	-	TGTGCCAGCAAGGGACAGGATCTTAATGAAAAACTGTTTTTT	CASKGQDLNEKLFF
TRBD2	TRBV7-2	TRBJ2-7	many	TGTGCCAGCAGCTTGCTGGGGACTAGCGGCTCCTACGAGCAGTACTTC	CASSLLGTSGSYEQYF
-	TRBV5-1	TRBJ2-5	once	TGCGCCAGCAGCTTGGACGGTAGCGGCACTTCCTACGGGCAGTACTTC	CASSLDGSGTSYGQYF
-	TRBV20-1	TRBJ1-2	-	TGCAGTGCTAGAGGACAGCAGTTAAGCTATGGCTACACCTTC	CSARGQQLSYGYTF
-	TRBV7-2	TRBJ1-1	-	TGTGCCAGCAGCTCACAGGCGTTGAACACTGAAGCTTTCTTT	CASSSQALNTEAFF
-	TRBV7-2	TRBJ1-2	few	TGTGCCAGCATCGCCGGCGGGGGGCCCTATGGCTACACCTTC	CASIAGGGPYGYTF
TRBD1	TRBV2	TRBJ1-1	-	TGTGCCAGCAAATTGGGGACAGGCGAATACACTGAAGCTTTCTTT	CASKLGTGEYTEAFF
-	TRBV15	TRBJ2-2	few	TGTGCCACCAGCAGAGGGGTCGGGACCGGGGAGCTGTTTTTT	CATSRGVGTGELFF
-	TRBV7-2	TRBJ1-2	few	TGTGCCAGCAGCTTAGCGTCCGGGCCTAACTATGGCTACACCTTC	CASSLASGPNYGYTF
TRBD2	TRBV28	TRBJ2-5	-	TGTGCCAGCAGTTGGACTAGCGGGGCACAAGAGACCCAGTACTTC	CASSWTSGAQETQYF
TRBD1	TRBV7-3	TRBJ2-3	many	TGTGCCAGCAGCCCCCTAGGGGGCGCAGATACGCAGTATTTT	CASSPLGGADTQYF
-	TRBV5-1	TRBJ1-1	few	TGCGCCAGCAGCTTGGCCGGGCAGGCCACTGAAGCTTTCTTT	CASSLAGQATEAFF
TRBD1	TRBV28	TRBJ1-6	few	TGTGCCAGCACTGCCCCAGGGGGGAATTCACCCCTCCACTTT	CASTAPGGNSPLHF
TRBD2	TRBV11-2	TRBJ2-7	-	TGTGCCAGCAGCTCGCCCGGGGAGGGACCTTCCTACGAGCAGTACTTC	CASSSPGEGPSYEQYF
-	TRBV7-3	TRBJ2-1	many	TGTGCCAGCAGCCCCCCTGGGTCGAATGAGCAGTTCTTC	CASSPPGSNEQFF
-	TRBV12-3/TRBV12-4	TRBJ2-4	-	TGTGCCAGCAGTTTGGGGCAACTTCAGTACTTC	CASSLGQLQYF